Below, 26 T cell receptor beta chains from the same sample are listed, as sequenced in a study of PD-1 blockade in classical Hodgkin lymphoma. Each patient relapsed following autologous stem cell transplantation, and prior brentuximab vedotin exposure differed. Generated by immunoSEQ multiplex PCR, the TCRdb table keeps only in-frame clones and is missing some. The sample includes just under 100,000 clones, approximately 80% of them seen just once. Source: peripheral blood mononuclear cells (PBMCs), taken at baseline. The receptors derive from a human donor with classical Hodgkin lymphoma.

The chain links TRBV5-1 to TRBJ1-1; 9 bases fit TRBD1. The V segment lost 5 bases and the J segment 1 base; nucleotides outside the gene matches: 0. Looked up from germline, CDR1 is SGHRS and CDR2 is YFSETQ. The CDR3 sequence is 13 residues long. The CDR3 DNA reads TGCGCCAGCAGGGGACAGGGGAACACTGAAGCTTTCTTT. Translation gives CASRGQGNTEAFF.

The sample holds a few counts of this clone. The identical CDR3 is also encoded by other nucleotide sequences in the sample. The chain links TRBV29-1 to TRBJ2-3, with unresolved D. The germline V gene encodes CDR1 SQVTM and CDR2 ANQGSEA. Trimming took 2 bases from V and 2 from J, leaving 8 bases between them. CDR3 size: 13 residues. The CDR3 coding sequence is TGCAGCGTTGAAACCCCATCCACAGATACGCAGTATTTT. Its translation is CSVETPSTDTQYF.

Only one count was recorded for this clone. The gene calls are TRBV2 and TRBJ1-5; 7 bases are shared with TRBD1. CDR3 size: 16 residues. In germline, CDR1 is SNHLY, CDR2 FYNNEI. J lost 0 bases, V lost 5 bases, and 7 bases had no gene match. CDR3 residues: CASSMTGFNSNQPQHF. Written as DNA, the CDR3 is TGTGCCAGCAGTATGACAGGGTTCAATAGCAATCAGCCCCAGCATTTT.

The J gene is TRBJ2-1, the V gene TRBV11-2; D not certain. Germline lookup yields CDR1 SGHAT and CDR2 FQNNGV. Trimming stripped 4 bases from V and 10 bases from J, with 8 bases between. This CDR3 comprises 11 residues. The CDR3 region has the DNA TGTGCCAGCAGCTACCTGGCCGAGCAGTTCTTC. This translates into CASSYLAEQFF.

The chain carries TRBV19 and TRBJ2-7, with TRBD1 matching 7 bases. CDR1 and CDR2 (germline): LNHDA, SQIVND (reference sequence). V dropped 5 bases and J dropped 4; count of bases not matched to a gene: 11. This CDR3 contains 15 residues. The CDR3 nucleotides are TGTGCCAGTAGTCGGGGTGGGGACAGTTCTTACGAGCAGTACTTC. This sequence encodes CASSRGGDSSYEQYF.

Only a few counts were recorded for this clone. The chain is built from TRBV6-4 and TRBJ1-1; D is perhaps TRBD1 (6 bases). The CDR3 loop spans 14 amino acids. Germline CDR1 reads MRHNA; CDR2 reads SNTAGT. V dropped 5 bases and J dropped 1 base, with 11 bases sitting between them. The CDR3 here is CASSIDRRNTEAFF. The CDR3 bases are TGTGCCAGCAGTATTGACAGGCGGAACACTGAAGCTTTCTTT.

This clone was recorded once. Other DNA sequences in this specimen translate into the identical CDR3. The rearrangement joins TRBV14 to TRBJ2-5; D unclear. Germline-derived CDR1 and CDR2 are SGHDN and FVKESK. V was cut by 3 bases and J by 4 bases, with 12 bases left in between. The CDR3 totals 14 residues. CDR3 DNA sequence: TGTGCCAGCAGCCAGGATTGGGCCCGAGAGACCCAGTACTTC. This encodes CASSQDWARETQYF.

The chain employs TRBV9 and TRBJ2-7; 11 nucleotides align to TRBD1. The germline CDR1 and CDR2 sequences are SGDLS and YYNGEE. Trimming took 2 bases from V and 5 from J; bases not matched to a gene: 3. The CDR3 sequence is 14 residues long. CDR3 in amino acids: CASSVGQGAHEQYF. CDR3 nucleotide sequence: TGTGCCAGCAGCGTTGGACAGGGGGCCCACGAGCAGTACTTC.

The chain links TRBV15 to TRBJ2-1; D possibly matches TRBD1 or TRBD2 (5 bases each). The V end lost 0 bases, the J end lost 4 bases, and 7 bases lay between the germline ends. The CDR3 has 14 residues. The germline CDR1 and CDR2 sequences are LNHNV and YYDKDF (reference sequence). This CDR3 is CATSRERGYNEQFF. CDR3 DNA: TGTGCCACCAGCAGAGAGAGGGGTTACAATGAGCAGTTCTTC.

V usage is TRBV10-3 and J usage is TRBJ2-2, with 16 bases matching TRBD2. Germline CDR1 ENHRY, CDR2 SYGVKD. V shed 10 bases and J 7 bases; nucleotides not matched to a gene: 9. The CDR3 contains 16 residues. CDR3 DNA: TGTGCCACGACCGGGACTAGCGGGAGGGGTGGCGGGGAGCTGTTTTTT. Protein: CATTGTSGRGGGELFF.

For this clone: This sample also contains other DNA sequences that code for the same CDR3. The rearrangement joins TRBV27 to TRBJ2-7, with a tentative D call TRBD1 (5 bases). V lost 2 bases to trimming and J lost 2 bases, with 7 bases between them. Germline CDR1 and CDR2: MNHEY and SMNVEV (reference sequence). The CDR3 runs 13 residues. The CDR3 spells CASSLAGTYEQYF. DNA for the CDR3: TGTGCCAGCAGTTTAGCAGGGACCTACGAGCAGTACTTC.

The V and J genes are TRBV28 and TRBJ2-1; D call uncertain. The ends were cut back, 3 bases at V and 2 bases at J, with 8 bases in the middle. CDR1 and CDR2 from the germline V gene are MDHEN and SYDVKM. This CDR3 comprises 14 residues. CDR3 nucleotides: TGTGCCAGCAGTTTGAGTGCGGCCTACAATGAGCAGTTCTTC. Amino acid sequence: CASSLSAAYNEQFF.

Only a few counts were recorded for this clone. The rearrangement links TRBV7-2 to TRBJ2-3; D is undetermined. Germline V gene lookup returns CDR1 SGHTA and CDR2 FQGNSA. The CDR3 is 14 residues long. Trimming stripped 2 bases from V and 0 bases from J, with 6 bases between. CDR3 nucleotide sequence: TGTGCCAGCAGCTTATTCGGGAGCACAGATACGCAGTATTTT. Residues: CASSLFGSTDTQYF.

The chain combines TRBV5-1 with TRBJ2-7; D is undetermined. The V gene's germline CDR1 is SGHRS and CDR2 YFSETQ. V shed 0 bases and J shed 5 bases, with 9 bases lying between them. CDR3 length: 13 amino acids. The CDR3 DNA reads as TGCGCCAGCAGCTTGGCCGGTTTTAACGAGCAGTACTTC. This codes for CASSLAGFNEQYF.

The genes are TRBV5-4 and TRBJ2-3; TRBD2 matches 7 bases. V trimming: 4 bases; J trimming: 6 bases; junction bases outside the gene matches: 14. The CDR3 totals 16 residues. Per germline, CDR1 SGHNT and CDR2 YYREEE (reference sequence). The CDR3 here is CASSMTGGAGGDTQYF. DNA for the CDR3: TGTGCCAGCAGCATGACGGGAGGCGCCGGGGGGGATACGCAGTATTTT.

Turning to this clone: Within the sample, other DNA sequences also encode this same CDR3. The chain employs TRBV7-9 and TRBJ1-1; D gene ambiguous. Trimming removed 3 bases at V and 2 bases at J, with 7 bases between. This CDR3 region has 13 residues. CDR1 SEHNR and CDR2 FQNEAQ come from the germline V gene (reference sequence). The CDR3 DNA reads TGTGCCAGCAGCTTGAGGGAAAACACTGAAGCTTTCTTT. This translates into CASSLRENTEAFF.

V gene TRBV25-1 combines with J gene TRBJ1-1; 11 bases are shared with TRBD1. CDR1 MGHDK and CDR2 SYGVNS come from the germline V gene. The CDR3 runs 14 residues. With 6 bases clipped from V and 2 bases from J, the junction kept 2 bases outside the gene matches. CDR3 sequence (DNA): TGTGCCAGCAGGGGGACAGGGGGTAACACTGAAGCTTTCTTT. This encodes CASRGTGGNTEAFF.

The V and J genes are TRBV5-4 and TRBJ2-7; 7 bases are a match to TRBD2. Germline lookup yields CDR1 SGHNT and CDR2 YYREEE (reference sequence). The CDR3 is made up of 15 amino acids. V lost 0 bases to trimming and J lost 3 bases; unmatched junction nucleotides: 6. CDR3 sequence: CASSLAGAGVYEQYF. The CDR3 DNA is TGTGCCAGCAGCTTGGCCGGGGCGGGAGTCTACGAGCAGTACTTC.

The rearrangement uses TRBV9 and TRBJ2-1, with TRBD2 matching over 7 bases. J gave up 2 bases and V 4 bases, and 6 bases lay outside the gene matches. Germline V gives CDR1 SGDLS, CDR2 YYNGEE. CDR3 length equals 15 residues. CDR3 residues: CASSTPGLTYNEQFF. The DNA of the CDR3 is TGTGCCAGCAGCACCCCGGGACTAACCTACAATGAGCAGTTCTTC.

This clone has a handful of counts. CDR3 amino acids: CASSQELAGTYEQYF. CDR3 sequence (DNA): TGTGCCAGCAGCCAAGAACTAGCGGGGACCTACGAGCAGTACTTC. The chain joins TRBV4-2 to TRBJ2-7, with 10 bases identical to TRBD2. The V and J ends lost 0 bases and 2 bases, in that order; junction bases with no gene match: 1. The CDR3 contains 15 residues. The germline V gene encodes CDR1 LGHNA and CDR2 YNFKEQ.

The V call is TRBV5-5, the J call TRBJ1-2; D is uncertain. The germline gives CDR1 SGHKS, CDR2 YYEKEE (reference sequence). CDR3 length: 15 amino acids. V dropped 0 bases and J dropped 3 bases, with 12 bases sitting between them. CDR3 loop: CASSLAIRSDYGYTF. The CDR3 DNA is TGTGCCAGCAGCTTGGCCATAAGGTCCGACTATGGCTACACCTTC.

The V gene is TRBV30, the J gene TRBJ2-1; D is unresolved. Germline V CDR1 and CDR2: GTSNPN, SVGIG (reference sequence). Trimming took off 1 base at V and 12 bases at J, with 13 bases between the two ends. The length of the CDR3 is 12 residues. CDR3 DNA: TGTGCCTGGAGTGACGGCGGAACCGGGCAGTTCTTC. Its protein is CAWSDGGTGQFF.

The chain carries TRBV28 and TRBJ2-7; the match to TRBD1 covers 7 bases. Germline loops: CDR1 MDHEN, CDR2 SYDVKM. Unmatched junction bases numbered 10, after V lost 6 bases and J lost 2 bases. The CDR3 has 15 amino acids. The CDR3 DNA sequence: TGTGCCAGCAGCCACAGCAACAGGGGAGCCTACGAGCAGTACTTC. As protein: CASSHSNRGAYEQYF.

This sequence joins TRBV7-8 and TRBJ2-7, with D unclear. Looked up from germline, CDR1 is SGHVS and CDR2 is FQNEAQ. The CDR3 is 12 residues long. Trimming cost V 3 bases and J 3 bases, with 6 bases left between them. CDR3 nucleotide sequence: TGTGCCAGCAGCTTCGAAAACTACGAGCAGTACTTC. Protein: CASSFENYEQYF.

This chain joins TRBV6-5 and TRBJ2-1, with 7 bases fitting TRBD1. Germline V gene data show CDR1 as MNHEY and CDR2 as SVGAGI. The CDR3 runs to 15 residues. J lost 7 bases, V lost 0 bases, and 6 bases had no gene match. CDR3 nucleotides: TGTGCCAGCAGTTACTCGACCGACAGGGCTAATGAGCAGTTCTTC. Its protein product is CASSYSTDRANEQFF.

The V call is TRBV5-1, the J call TRBJ2-1; 14 positions agree with TRBD2. The germline CDR1 and CDR2 sequences are SGHRS and YFSETQ. CDR3 length equals 16 residues. The V and J ends lost 4 bases and 7 bases, in that order; junction bases with no gene match: 7. In DNA, the CDR3 is TGCGCCAGCAGCATCGGGACTAGCGGGAGCTGGAATGAGCAGTTCTTC. Translating gives CASSIGTSGSWNEQFF. The variable domain in full, completed from reference TRBV5-1 and TRBJ2-1, reads KAGVTQTPRYLIKTRGQQVTLSCSPISGHRSVSWYQQTPGQGLQFLFEYFSETQRNKGNFPGRFSGRQFSNSRSEMNVSTLELGDSALYLCASSIGTSGSWNEQFFGPGTRLTVL.